The next 19 T cell receptor beta chains were all read from a single sample in a study of blood T cell repertoires in COVID-19. Sequencing was performed with immunoSEQ multiplex PCR; in TCRdb, only in-frame clones are kept and a portion is missing. The sample records under 500,000 clones, nearly 90% being singletons. The sequenced sample consisted of PBMCs or T cells enriched from blood (not recorded which). The source of these receptors is a woman between 18 and 30 years old with acute COVID-19.

The rearrangement uses TRBV28 and TRBJ1-2; no reliable D call. Germline V gene data show CDR1 as MDHEN and CDR2 as SYDVKM. Trimming removed 4 bases at V and 0 bases at J, with 12 bases between. This CDR3 is 15 amino acids long. The CDR3: CASSSIMFSNYGYTF. The CDR3 bases are TGTGCCAGCAGTTCTATCATGTTCTCTAACTATGGCTACACCTTC.

The J gene is TRBJ2-3, the V gene TRBV5-4, with D maybe TRBD1 (6 bases). Trimming removed 1 base from V and 2 bases from J, with 11 bases in between. This CDR3 is 15 amino acids long. Germline CDR1 reads SGHNT; CDR2 reads YYREEE (reference sequence). CDR3 amino acids: CASSLRQENTDTQYF. The DNA for the CDR3 is TGTGCCAGCAGCTTGCGACAGGAGAACACAGATACGCAGTATTTT. The full variable domain, its missing parts supplied by reference TRBV5-4 and TRBJ2-3, is ETGVTQSPTHLIKTRGQQVTLRCSSQSGHNTVSWYQQALGQGPQFIFQYYREEENGRGNFPPRFSGLQFPNYSSELNVNALELDDSALYLCASSLRQENTDTQYFGPGTRLTVL.

V usage is TRBV2 and J usage is TRBJ1-4, with 9 bases identical to TRBD1. The V segment lost 4 bases and the J segment 10 bases; nucleotides outside the gene matches: 7. The CDR3 has 14 residues. Germline V gene data show CDR1 as SNHLY and CDR2 as FYNNEI. CDR3 coding DNA: TGTGCCAGCAGTGTCGGGACAGGGAACGGAAAACTGTTTTTT. Its protein product is CASSVGTGNGKLFF.

The chain uses TRBV27 and TRBJ1-1, with a weak D call TRBD1 (5 bases). Deletions cut 2 bases from V and 1 base from J, with 8 bases between. The germline V gene has CDR1 MNHEY and CDR2 SMNVEV (reference sequence). This CDR3 contains 14 residues. DNA of the CDR3: TGTGCCAGCAGTTTAGATACAGGGAACACTGAAGCTTTCTTT. It is translated as CASSLDTGNTEAFF.

This chain connects TRBV12-3 or TRBV12-4 to TRBJ1-4; 10 bases match TRBD1. V trimming: 6 bases; J trimming: 13 bases; junction bases outside the gene matches: 2. The CDR3 contains 11 residues. The CDR3: CASRGDRGLFF. Here the CDR3 DNA reads TGTGCCAGCAGAGGGGACAGGGGACTGTTTTTT.

The chain uses TRBV7-2 and TRBJ2-5; 7 bases match TRBD1. J was trimmed by 4 bases and V by 2 bases; bases with no gene match: 4. This CDR3 spans 14 amino acids. The germline V gene encodes CDR1 SGHTA and CDR2 FQGNSA. The CDR3 DNA reads as TGTGCCAGCAGCTTAAGGGGGCGCAGAGAGACCCAGTACTTC. It is translated as CASSLRGRRETQYF.

This sequence joins TRBV7-9 and TRBJ2-1, with D possibly matching TRBD2 (6 bases). CDR1 is SEHNR and CDR2 is FQNEAQ in the germline V gene (reference sequence). The CDR3 totals 14 residues. The germline V and J ends were trimmed by 3 bases and 1 base, with 7 bases remaining between them. CDR3 sequence: CASSFGGSYNEQFF. CDR3 DNA sequence: TGTGCCAGCAGCTTCGGAGGGTCCTACAATGAGCAGTTCTTC.

CDR3 coding DNA: TGTGCCAGTAGTAGCCGACAGGGAACTGGGGCCAACGTCCTGACTTTC. This sequence encodes CASSSRQGTGANVLTF. This chain uses TRBV19 with TRBJ2-6, with 7 bases matching TRBD1. V lost 4 bases, J lost 2 bases, and 5 bases stayed unmatched. This CDR3 contains 16 residues. Germline CDR1 reads LNHDA; CDR2 reads SQIVND (reference sequence).

The chain is built from TRBV3-1 (or the pseudogene TRBV3-2) and TRBJ2-2; D possibly corresponds to TRBD2 (6 bases). The CDR3 is made up of 17 amino acids. Germline lookup yields CDR1 LGHDT and CDR2 YNNKEL (reference sequence). Trimming shortened V by 2 bases and J by 3 bases, and 16 bases separated the two germline ends. The CDR3 nucleotides are TGTGCCAGCAGCCAATCTTTTCGGGAGTGGGACACCGGGGAGCTGTTTTTT. It is translated as CASSQSFREWDTGELFF.

This clone has a single count. CDR3 amino acids: CASSHSKRTGSRGYTF. CDR3 bases: TGCGCCAGCAGTCATTCAAAGAGGACAGGGAGTCGGGGCTACACCTTC. This sequence joins TRBV23-1 and TRBJ1-2; 8 positions agree with TRBD1. TRBV23-1 is identified as an open reading frame with a role that is uncertain. The CDR3 has 16 residues. With V trimmed by 3 bases and J by 8 bases, 14 bases remained unmatched.

CDR3 protein: CASSILGEAPGHRATYNEQFF. Here the CDR3 DNA reads TGTGCCAGTAGTATCTTAGGGGAAGCACCCGGTCACCGAGCAACTTACAATGAGCAGTTCTTC. The rearrangement links TRBV19 to TRBJ2-1; the D gene is possibly TRBD1 (5 bases). The CDR3 has 21 amino acids. V dropped 3 bases and J dropped 4 bases, with 31 bases sitting between them. CDR1 is LNHDA, CDR2 SQIVND, per germline (reference sequence).

This chain connects TRBV6-5 to TRBJ2-2; 9 bases are a match to TRBD1. The CDR3 covers 14 residues. CDR1 and CDR2 (germline): MNHEY, SVGAGI. Unmatched junction bases numbered 7, after V lost 7 bases and J lost 7 bases. The CDR3 nucleotides are TGTGCCAGCACCAAGGGGACAGGGATCGGGGAGCTGTTTTTT. It codes for CASTKGTGIGELFF.

The chain joins TRBV29-1 to TRBJ2-6; 7 positions match TRBD1. Germline CDR1 SQVTM, CDR2 ANQGSEA. CDR3 size: 18 residues. Unmatched junction bases numbered 11, after V lost 3 bases and J lost 0 bases. The CDR3 DNA reads as TGCAGCGTTGAGGTCCGGGACAGCCCAGACTCTGGGGCCAACGTCCTGACTTTC. It translates to CSVEVRDSPDSGANVLTF.

A single count supports this clone. The chain recombines TRBV5-6 with TRBJ2-3; D uncertain. From germline, CDR1 is SGHDT and CDR2 YYEEEE. Trimming stripped 3 bases from V and 0 bases from J, with 11 bases between. The CDR3 is 15 amino acids. The CDR3 region is CASSWYETSTDTQYF. In nucleotides, the CDR3 is TGTGCCAGCAGCTGGTACGAGACTAGCACAGATACGCAGTATTTT.

Turning to this clone: The same CDR3 also results from other DNA sequences found in this sample. The J gene is TRBJ2-5, the V gene TRBV27, with D possibly being TRBD1 (6 bases). The CDR3 has 14 residues. V dropped 2 bases and J dropped 5 bases, with 12 bases sitting between them. Germline V gene sequence: CDR1 MNHEY, CDR2 SMNVEV (reference sequence). This chain's CDR3 is CASSLGRGGETQYF. The CDR3 region has the DNA TGTGCCAGCAGTTTAGGCAGGGGCGGGGAGACCCAGTACTTC.

The chain recombines TRBV6-4 with TRBJ1-1; D perhaps matches TRBD1 (6 bases). CDR3 size: 13 residues. CDR1 is MRHNA, CDR2 SNTAGT, per germline. With 4 bases removed from V and 8 bases from J, the gap between germline ends came to 14 bases. The CDR3 is CASSVESGQEAFF. The CDR3 coding sequence is TGTGCCAGCAGTGTCGAATCGGGACAAGAAGCTTTCTTT.

The chain recombines TRBV19 with TRBJ1-2, with a tentative D call TRBD1 (6 bases). Trimming shortened V by 7 bases and J by 2 bases, and 14 bases separated the two germline ends. This CDR3 contains 14 residues. Germline V CDR1 and CDR2: LNHDA, SQIVND (reference sequence). CDR3 sequence: CASNAVDRNYGYTF. DNA for the CDR3: TGTGCCAGTAATGCCGTCGACAGGAACTATGGCTACACCTTC.

The CDR3 protein is CASSKTDTYEQYF. The CDR3 coding sequence is TGTGCCAGCAGCAAAACCGACACATACGAGCAGTACTTC. V is TRBV7-9 and J is TRBJ2-7; D gene uncertain. The CDR3 loop spans 13 amino acids. V was clipped by 5 bases and J by 4 bases, with 12 bases between them. The germline V gene has CDR1 SEHNR and CDR2 FQNEAQ (reference sequence).

The chain combines TRBV7-9 with TRBJ2-7, with 10 bases matching TRBD2. Germline V gives CDR1 SEHNR, CDR2 FQNEAQ (reference sequence). Trimming cost V 3 bases and J 0 bases; bases outside gene matches: 8. This CDR3 is 17 amino acids long. The CDR3 DNA is TGTGCCAGCAGCTTCACCGCTAGCGGGGGACACTCCTACGAGCAGTACTTC. It codes for CASSFTASGGHSYEQYF.